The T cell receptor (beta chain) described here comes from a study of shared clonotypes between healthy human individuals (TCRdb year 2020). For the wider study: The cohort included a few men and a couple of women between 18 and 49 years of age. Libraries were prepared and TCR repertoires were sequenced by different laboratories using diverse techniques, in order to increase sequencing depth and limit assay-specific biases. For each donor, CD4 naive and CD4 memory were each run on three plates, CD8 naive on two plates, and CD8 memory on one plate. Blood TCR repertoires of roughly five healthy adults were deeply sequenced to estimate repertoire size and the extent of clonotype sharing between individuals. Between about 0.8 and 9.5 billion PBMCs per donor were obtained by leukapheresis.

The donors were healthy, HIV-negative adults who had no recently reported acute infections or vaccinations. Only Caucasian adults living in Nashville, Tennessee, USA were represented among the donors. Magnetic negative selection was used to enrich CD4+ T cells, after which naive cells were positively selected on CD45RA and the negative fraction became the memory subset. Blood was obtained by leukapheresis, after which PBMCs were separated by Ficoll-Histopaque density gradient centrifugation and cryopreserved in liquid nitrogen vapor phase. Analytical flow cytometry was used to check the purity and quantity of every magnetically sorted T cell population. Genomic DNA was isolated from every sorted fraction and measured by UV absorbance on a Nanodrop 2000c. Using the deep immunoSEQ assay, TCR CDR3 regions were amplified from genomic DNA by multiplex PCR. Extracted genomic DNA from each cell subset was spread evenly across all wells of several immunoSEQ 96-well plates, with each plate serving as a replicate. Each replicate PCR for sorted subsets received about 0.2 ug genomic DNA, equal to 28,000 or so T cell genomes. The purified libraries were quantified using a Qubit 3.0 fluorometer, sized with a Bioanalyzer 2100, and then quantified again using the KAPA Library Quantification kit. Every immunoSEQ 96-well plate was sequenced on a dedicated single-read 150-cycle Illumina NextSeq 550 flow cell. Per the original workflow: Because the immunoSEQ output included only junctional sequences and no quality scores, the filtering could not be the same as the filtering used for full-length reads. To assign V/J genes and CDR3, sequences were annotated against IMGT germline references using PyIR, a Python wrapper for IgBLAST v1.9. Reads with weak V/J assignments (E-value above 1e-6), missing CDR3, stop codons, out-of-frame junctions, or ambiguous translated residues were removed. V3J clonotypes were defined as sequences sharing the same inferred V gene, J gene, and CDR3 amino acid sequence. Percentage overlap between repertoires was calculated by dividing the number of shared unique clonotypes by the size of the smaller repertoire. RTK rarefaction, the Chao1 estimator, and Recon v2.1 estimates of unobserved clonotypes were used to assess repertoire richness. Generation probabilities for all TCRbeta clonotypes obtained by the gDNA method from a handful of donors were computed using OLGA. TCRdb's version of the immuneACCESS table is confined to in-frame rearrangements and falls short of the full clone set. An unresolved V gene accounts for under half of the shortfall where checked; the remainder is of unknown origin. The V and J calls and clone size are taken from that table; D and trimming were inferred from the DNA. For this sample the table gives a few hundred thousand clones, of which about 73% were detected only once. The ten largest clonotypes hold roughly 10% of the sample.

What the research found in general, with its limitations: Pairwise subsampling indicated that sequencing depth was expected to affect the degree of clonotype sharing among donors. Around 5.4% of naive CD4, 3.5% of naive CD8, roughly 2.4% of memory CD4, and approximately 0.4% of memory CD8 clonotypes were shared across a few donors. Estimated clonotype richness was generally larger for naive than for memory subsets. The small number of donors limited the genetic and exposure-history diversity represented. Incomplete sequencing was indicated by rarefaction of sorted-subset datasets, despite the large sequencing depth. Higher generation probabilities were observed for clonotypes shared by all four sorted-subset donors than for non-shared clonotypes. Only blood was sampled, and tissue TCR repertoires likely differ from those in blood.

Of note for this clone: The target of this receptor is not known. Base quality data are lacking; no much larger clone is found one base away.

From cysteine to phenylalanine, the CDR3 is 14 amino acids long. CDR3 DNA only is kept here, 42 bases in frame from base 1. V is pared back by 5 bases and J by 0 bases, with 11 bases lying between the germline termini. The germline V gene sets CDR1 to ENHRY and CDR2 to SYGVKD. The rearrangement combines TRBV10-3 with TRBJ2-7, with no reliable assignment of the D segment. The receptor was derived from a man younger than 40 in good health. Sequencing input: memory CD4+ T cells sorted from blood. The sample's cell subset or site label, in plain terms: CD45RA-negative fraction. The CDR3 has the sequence CAISLTQSSYEQYF. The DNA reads TGTGCCATCAGTCTGACGCAGAGCTCCTACGAGCAGTACTTC.